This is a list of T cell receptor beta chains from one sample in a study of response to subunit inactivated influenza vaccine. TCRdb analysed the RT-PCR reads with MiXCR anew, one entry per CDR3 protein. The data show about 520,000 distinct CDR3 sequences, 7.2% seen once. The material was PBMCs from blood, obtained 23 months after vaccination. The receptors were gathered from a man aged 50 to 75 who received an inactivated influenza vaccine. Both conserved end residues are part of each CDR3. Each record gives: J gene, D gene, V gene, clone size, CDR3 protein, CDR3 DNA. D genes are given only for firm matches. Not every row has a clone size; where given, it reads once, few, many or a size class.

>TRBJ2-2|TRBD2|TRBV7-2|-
CASSFLLAGVSGELFF
TGTGCCAGCAGCTTTCTACTAGCGGGAGTCTCCGGGGAGCTGTTTTTT
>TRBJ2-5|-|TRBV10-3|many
CAISDRKIGEETQYF
TGTGCCATCAGTGACCGCAAGATTGGGGAAGAGACCCAGTACTTC
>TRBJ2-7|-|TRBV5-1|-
CASSLGQPSWEQYF
TGCGCCAGCAGCTTGGGACAGCCTTCTTGGGAGCAGTACTTC
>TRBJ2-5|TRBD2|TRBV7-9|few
CASSLPAGGSETQYF
TGTGCCAGCAGCTTACCCGCGGGGGGGTCCGAGACCCAGTACTTC
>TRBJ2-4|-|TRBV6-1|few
CASSQDTAKNIQYF
TGTGCCAGCAGTCAGGACACCGCCAAAAACATTCAGTACTTC
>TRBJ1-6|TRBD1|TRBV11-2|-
CASSLDGTGYSPLHF
TGTGCCAGCAGCTTAGATGGGACAGGGTATTCACCCCTCCACTTT
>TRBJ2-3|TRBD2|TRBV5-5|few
CASSLIGTSGGSTDTQYF
TGTGCCAGCAGCTTGATAGGTACTAGCGGGGGAAGCACAGATACGCAGTATTTT
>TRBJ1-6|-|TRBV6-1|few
CASSSGSVGNSPLHF
TGTGCCAGCAGCTCTGGATCAGTGGGGAATTCACCCCTCCACTTT
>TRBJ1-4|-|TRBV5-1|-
CASSLSFGALATNEKLFF
TGCGCCAGCAGCTTAAGTTTCGGGGCACTAGCAACTAATGAAAAACTGTTTTTT
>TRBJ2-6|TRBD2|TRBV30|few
CAWSMGLAGGGGANVLTF
TGTGCCTGGAGCATGGGACTAGCGGGGGGCGGTGGGGCCAACGTCCTGACTTTC
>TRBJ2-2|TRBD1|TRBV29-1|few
CSAGTGGPPGELFF
TGCAGCGCCGGGACAGGGGGACCCCCCGGGGAGCTGTTTTTT
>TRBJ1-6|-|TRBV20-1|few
CSAPPGRGNNSPLHF
TGCAGTGCCCCTCCCGGTCGAGGGAATAATTCACCCCTCCACTTT
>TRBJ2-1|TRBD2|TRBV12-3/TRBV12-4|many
CASSSKSGRSHNEQFF
TGTGCCAGCAGTTCGAAAAGCGGGAGAAGTCACAATGAGCAGTTCTTC
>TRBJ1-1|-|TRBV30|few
CAWSRMNTEAFF
TGTGCCTGGAGTCGAATGAACACTGAAGCTTTCTTT
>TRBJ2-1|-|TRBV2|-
CASSLRALQPPYNEQFF
TGTGCCAGCAGCCTCCGGGCCCTCCAACCTCCCTACAATGAGCAGTTCTTC
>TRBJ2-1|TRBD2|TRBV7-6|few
CASSPLAGVRNEQFF
TGTGCCAGCAGCCCACTAGCGGGAGTAAGGAATGAGCAGTTCTTC
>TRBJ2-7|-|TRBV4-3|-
CASSQGIRSYEQYF
TGCGCCAGCAGCCAAGGTATTCGGAGCTACGAGCAGTACTTC
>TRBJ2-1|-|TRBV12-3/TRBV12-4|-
CASSTGWEQFF
TGTGCCAGCAGTACCGGTTGGGAGCAGTTCTTC
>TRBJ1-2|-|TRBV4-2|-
CASSQELWEAWYGYTF
TGTGCCAGCAGCCAAGAGTTGTGGGAAGCCTGGTATGGCTACACCTTC
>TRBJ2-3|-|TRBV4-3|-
CASSQDWGPGLTDTQYF
TGCGCCAGCAGCCAAGATTGGGGTCCAGGGTTGACAGATACGCAGTATTTT
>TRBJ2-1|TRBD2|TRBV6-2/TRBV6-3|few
CASSTGTSGLSSYNEQFF
TGTGCCAGCAGCACCGGGACTAGCGGGCTGAGCTCCTACAATGAGCAGTTCTTC
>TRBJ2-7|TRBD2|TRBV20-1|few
CSAERGTYEQYF
TGCAGTGCTGAGCGGGGGACCTACGAGCAGTACTTC
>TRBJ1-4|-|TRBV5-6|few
CASSPGLNEKLFF
TGTGCCAGCAGCCCGGGACTTAATGAAAAACTGTTTTTT
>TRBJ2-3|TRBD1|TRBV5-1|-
CASSSGTGGGSDTQYF
TGCGCCAGCAGCTCCGGGACAGGGGGGGGGTCGGATACGCAGTATTTT
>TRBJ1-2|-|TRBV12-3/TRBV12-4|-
CASSFQRDGYTF
TGTGCCAGCAGTTTCCAGCGGGATGGCTACACCTTC
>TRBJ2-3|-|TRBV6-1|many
CASSDYYTDTQYF
TGTGCCAGCAGTGACTACTACACAGATACGCAGTATTTT
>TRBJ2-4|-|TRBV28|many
CASSFRGIQYF
TGTGCCAGCAGTTTTAGGGGCATTCAGTACTTC
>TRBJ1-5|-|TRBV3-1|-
CASSQGSNNQPQHF
TGTGCCAGCAGCCAAGGGAGCAACAATCAGCCCCAGCATTTT
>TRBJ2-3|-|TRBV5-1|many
CASRPSSSTDTQYF
TGCGCCAGCAGACCATCCTCTAGCACAGATACGCAGTATTTT
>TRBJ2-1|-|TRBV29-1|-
CSVPQYGEQFF
TGCAGCGTCCCTCAGTATGGTGAGCAGTTCTTC
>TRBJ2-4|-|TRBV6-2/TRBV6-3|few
CASSTVLRGRNIQYF
TGTGCCAGCAGTACCGTATTACGGGGAAGAAACATTCAGTACTTC
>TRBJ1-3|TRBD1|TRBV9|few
CASSSRTGGNTIYF
TGTGCCAGCAGCTCTCGGACAGGGGGAAACACCATATATTTT
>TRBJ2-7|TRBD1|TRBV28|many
CASSLWTGPTYEQYF
TGTGCCAGCAGTTTATGGACAGGGCCCACCTACGAGCAGTACTTC
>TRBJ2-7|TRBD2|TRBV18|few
CASSSKLAGGTYEQYF
TGTGCCAGCTCATCAAAACTAGCGGGGGGCACCTACGAGCAGTACTTC
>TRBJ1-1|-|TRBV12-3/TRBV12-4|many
CASSLETSNTEAFF
TGTGCCAGCAGTTTAGAAACAAGTAACACTGAAGCTTTCTTT
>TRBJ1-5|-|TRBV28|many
CATTDGVSNQPQHF
TGTGCCACGACAGACGGAGTAAGCAATCAGCCCCAGCATTTT
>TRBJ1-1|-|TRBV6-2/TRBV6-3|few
CAAGATEAFF
TGTGCCGCAGGGGCCACTGAAGCTTTCTTT
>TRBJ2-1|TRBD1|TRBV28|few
CASSFLTGMSYNEQFF
TGTGCCAGCAGTTTTCTGACAGGGATGTCCTACAATGAGCAGTTCTTC
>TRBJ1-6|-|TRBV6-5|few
CASRHVSSPLHF
TGTGCCAGCAGGCACGTGAGTTCACCCCTCCACTTT
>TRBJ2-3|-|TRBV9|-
CASSPIGTAGADTQYF
TGTGCCAGCAGCCCCATCGGGACAGCGGGCGCAGATACGCAGTATTTT
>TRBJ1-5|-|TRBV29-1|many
CSVSNYRDQPQHF
TGCAGCGTTTCTAACTACAGGGATCAGCCCCAGCATTTT
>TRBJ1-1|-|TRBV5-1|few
CASSLLGTGIEAFF
TGCGCCAGCAGCTTGCTCGGGACCGGGATAGAAGCTTTCTTT
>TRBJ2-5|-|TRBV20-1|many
CSARVRGLQETQYF
TGCAGTGCTAGAGTTAGGGGCCTGCAAGAGACCCAGTACTTC
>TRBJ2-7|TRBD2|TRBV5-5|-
CASSTRPGGDRGNF
TGTGCCAGCAGCACCCGCCCGGGAGGGGACCGAGGGAACTTC
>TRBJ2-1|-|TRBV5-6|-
CASSPGLGGYNEQFF
TGTGCCAGCAGCCCCGGACTGGGGGGCTACAATGAGCAGTTCTTC
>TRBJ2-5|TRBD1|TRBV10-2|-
CASSVSQGVRETQYF
TGCGCCAGCAGTGTTTCCCAGGGGGTTCGGGAGACCCAGTACTTC
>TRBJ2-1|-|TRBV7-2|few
CASSWLMGEQFF
TGTGCCAGCAGCTGGCTGATGGGGGAGCAGTTCTTC
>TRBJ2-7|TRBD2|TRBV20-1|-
CSARGPPGFLREPPSYEQYF
TGCAGTGCTAGAGGTCCTCCCGGGTTTTTGCGGGAGCCTCCCTCCTACGAGCAGTACTTC
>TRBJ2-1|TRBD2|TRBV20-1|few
CSAYSGTSGRDEQFF
TGCAGTGCGTATTCCGGGACTAGCGGGAGGGATGAGCAGTTCTTC
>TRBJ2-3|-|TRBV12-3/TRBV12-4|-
CASSLRRSSTDTQYF
TGTGCCAGCAGTTTAAGGCGGAGTAGCACAGATACGCAGTATTTT
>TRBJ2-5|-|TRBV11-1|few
CASSSRGMEETQYF
TGTGCCAGCAGTTCCCGGGGGATGGAAGAGACCCAGTACTTC
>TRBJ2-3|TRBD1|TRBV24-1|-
CATSDPTGTASSTDTQYF
TGTGCCACCAGTGACCCTACTGGGACAGCGTCTAGCACAGATACGCAGTATTTT
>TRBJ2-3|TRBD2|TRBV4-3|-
CSSSQTLGGSTDTQYF
TGCTCCAGCAGCCAAACCCTGGGGGGGAGCACAGATACGCAGTATTTT
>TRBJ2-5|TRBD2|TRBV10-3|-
CAISESVGGAPETQYF
TGTGCCATCAGTGAGTCGGTCGGGGGGGCCCCGGAGACCCAGTACTTC
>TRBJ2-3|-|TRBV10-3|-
CAISRDTDTQYF
TGTGCCATCAGCCGGGACACAGATACGCAGTATTTT
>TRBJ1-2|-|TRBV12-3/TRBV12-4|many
CASSLGRRKASSYTF
TGTGCCAGCAGTTTAGGGCGTAGGAAGGCATCCAGCTACACCTTC
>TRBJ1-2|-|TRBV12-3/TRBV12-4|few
CASRGNRVGGYTF
TGTGCCAGCAGAGGCAACAGGGTTGGGGGCTACACCTTC
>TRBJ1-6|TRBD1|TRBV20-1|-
CSARKDRVPLHF
TGCAGTGCTAGAAAAGACAGGGTGCCCCTCCACTTT
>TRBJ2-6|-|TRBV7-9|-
CATLTGANVLTF
TGTGCCACCTTGACAGGGGCCAACGTCCTGACTTTC
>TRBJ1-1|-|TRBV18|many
CASSPQKNTEAFF
TGTGCCAGCAGCCCCCAGAAGAACACTGAAGCTTTCTTT